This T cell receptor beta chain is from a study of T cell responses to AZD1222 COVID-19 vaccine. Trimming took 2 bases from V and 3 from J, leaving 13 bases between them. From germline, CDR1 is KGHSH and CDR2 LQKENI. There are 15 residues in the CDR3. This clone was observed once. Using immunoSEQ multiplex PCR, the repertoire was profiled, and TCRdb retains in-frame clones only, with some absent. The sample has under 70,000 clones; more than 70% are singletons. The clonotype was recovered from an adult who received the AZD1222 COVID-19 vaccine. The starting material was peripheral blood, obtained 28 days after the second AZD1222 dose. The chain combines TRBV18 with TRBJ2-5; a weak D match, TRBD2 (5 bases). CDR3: CASSPKDGIKETQYF. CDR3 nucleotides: TGTGCCAGCTCACCAAAGGACGGGATCAAAGAGACCCAGTACTTC.